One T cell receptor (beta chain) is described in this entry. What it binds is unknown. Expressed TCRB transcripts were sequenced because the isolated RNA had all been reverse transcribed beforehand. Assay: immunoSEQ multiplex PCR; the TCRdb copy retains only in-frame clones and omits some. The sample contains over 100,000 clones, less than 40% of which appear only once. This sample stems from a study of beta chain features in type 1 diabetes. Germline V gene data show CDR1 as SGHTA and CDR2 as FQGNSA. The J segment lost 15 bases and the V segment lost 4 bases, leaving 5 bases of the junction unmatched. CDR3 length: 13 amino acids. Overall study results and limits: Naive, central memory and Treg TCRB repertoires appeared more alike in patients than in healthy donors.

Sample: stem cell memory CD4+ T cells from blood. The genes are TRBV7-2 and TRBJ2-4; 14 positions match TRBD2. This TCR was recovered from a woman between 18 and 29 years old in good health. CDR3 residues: CASSSGLAGARYF. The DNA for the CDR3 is TGTGCCAGCAGCTCGGGACTAGCGGGAGCCCGGTACTTC.